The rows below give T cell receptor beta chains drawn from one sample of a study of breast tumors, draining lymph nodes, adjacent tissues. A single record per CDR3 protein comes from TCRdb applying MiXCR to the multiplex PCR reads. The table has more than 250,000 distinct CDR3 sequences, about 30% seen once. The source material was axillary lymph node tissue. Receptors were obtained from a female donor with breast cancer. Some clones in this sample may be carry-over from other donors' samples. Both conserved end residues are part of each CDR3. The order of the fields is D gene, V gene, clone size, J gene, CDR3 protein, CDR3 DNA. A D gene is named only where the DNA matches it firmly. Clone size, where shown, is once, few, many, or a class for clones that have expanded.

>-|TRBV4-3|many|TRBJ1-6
CASSLVLDNSPLHF
TGCGCCAGCAGCCTTGTATTGGATAATTCACCCCTCCACTTT
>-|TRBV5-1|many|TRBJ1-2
CASSLDPNYGYTF
TGCGCCAGTTCCCTCGACCCTAACTATGGCTACACCTTC
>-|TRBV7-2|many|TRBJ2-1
CASSLGGGLGYNEQFF
TGTGCCAGCAGCTTAGGGGGGGGGCTGGGGTACAATGAGCAGTTCTTC
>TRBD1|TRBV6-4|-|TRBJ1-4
CASEGQGQGEKLFF
TGTGCCAGCGAGGGACAGGGACAGGGTGAAAAACTGTTTTTT
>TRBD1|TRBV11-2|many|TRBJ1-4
CASSSQGATNEKLFF
TGTGCCAGCAGCTCACAGGGGGCGACTAATGAAAAACTGTTTTTT
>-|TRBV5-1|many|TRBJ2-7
CASSWVTGPYEQYF
TGCGCCAGCAGCTGGGTGACAGGACCCTACGAGCAGTACTTC
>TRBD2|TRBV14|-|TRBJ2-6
CASSPYTPGTSGTGANVLTF
TGTGCCAGCAGCCCCTACACCCCTGGGACTAGCGGGACTGGGGCCAACGTCCTGACTTTC
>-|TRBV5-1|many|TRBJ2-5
CASSLSAGGSETQYF
TGCGCCAGCAGCTTGTCGGCCGGGGGCTCGGAGACCCAGTACTTC
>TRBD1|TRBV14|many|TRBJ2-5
CASSRGTVETQYF
TGTGCCAGCAGCCGAGGGACAGTTGAGACCCAGTACTTC
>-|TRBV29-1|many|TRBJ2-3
CSVRQTDTQYF
TGCAGCGTTCGACAGACAGATACGCAGTATTTT
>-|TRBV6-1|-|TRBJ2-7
CASSKSGRNEQYF
TGTGCCAGCAGTAAATCAGGGAGGAACGAGCAGTACTTC
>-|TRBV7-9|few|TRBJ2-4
CASSLRDIQYF
TGTGCCAGCAGCTTAAGGGACATTCAGTACTTC
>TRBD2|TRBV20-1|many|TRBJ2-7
CSAGLSGLAGGEQYF
TGCAGTGCTGGCCTCTCGGGACTAGCGGGAGGCGAGCAGTACTTC
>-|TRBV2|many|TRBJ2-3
CASSLLTSTDTQYF
TGTGCCAGCAGCTTACTAACTAGCACAGATACGCAGTATTTT
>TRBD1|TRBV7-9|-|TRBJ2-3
CASGLVQGADTRYF
TGTGCCAGCGGCTTAGTTCAGGGGGCAGATACGCGGTATTTT
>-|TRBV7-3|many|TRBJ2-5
CASSLTGPPTETQYF
TGTGCCAGCAGCTTAACGGGACCGCCCACGGAGACCCAGTACTTC
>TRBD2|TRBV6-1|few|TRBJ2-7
CASSFPGLAGVGEQYF
TGTGCCAGCAGCTTTCCGGGACTAGCGGGAGTTGGCGAGCAGTACTTC